In its sample, the clone carrying this T cell receptor (beta chain) was seen a few times. Individuals drawn from around 25 US areas were about 18 to 95 years old. Donors were grouped by their self-reported clinical history. The source of the sample is a study of blood T cell repertoires in COVID-19. About the study: Acute and convalescent COVID-19 specimens originated in the United States, Italy and Spain. Sample material is recorded as cDNA or gDNA derived from T cells, B-cell-depleted T cells, or PBMCs.

The assay was immunoSEQ multiplex PCR, and TCRdb's table has in-frame clones only and misses some. This sample yields roughly 250,000 clones, of which 70% to 90% are seen a single time; around 1.3% belongs to the top ten. The sequence was collected from a woman aged 40 to 50 with acute COVID-19. Source material: PBMCs or T cells enriched from blood (not recorded which).

CDR3 DNA sequence: TGTGCCAGCAGGCGACAGGGGGAACGAGAGACCCAGTACTTC. This gives the protein CASRRQGERETQYF. The chain couples TRBV6-5 to TRBJ2-5; 9 bases match TRBD1. Trimming at V came to 6 bases and at J to 4 bases, leaving 6 bases not matched to a gene. Per germline, CDR1 MNHEY and CDR2 SVGAGI. This CDR3 region has 14 residues.